The 28 T cell receptor beta chains given below trace back to one sample, sequenced in a study of blood T cell repertoires in COVID-19. The method was immunoSEQ multiplex PCR; TCRdb's version includes in-frame clones alone and lacks a portion of them. The sample has under 200,000 clones, roughly 88% seen once. The specimen was PBMCs or T cells enriched from blood (not recorded which). Receptor source: a man between 35 and 55 years old with acute COVID-19.

This chain connects TRBV5-1 to TRBJ2-3, with TRBD2 identical over 10 bases. J gave up 1 base and V 4 bases, and 6 bases lay outside the gene matches. The CDR3 has 16 residues. The germline gives CDR1 SGHRS, CDR2 YFSETQ. The CDR3 region is CASSPSGRVGTDTQYF. The CDR3 nucleotides are TGCGCCAGCAGCCCTAGCGGGAGAGTCGGCACAGATACGCAGTATTTT. Filled out from reference TRBV5-1 and TRBJ2-3, the complete variable domain reads KAGVTQTPRYLIKTRGQQVTLSCSPISGHRSVSWYQQTPGQGLQFLFEYFSETQRNKGNFPGRFSGRQFSNSRSEMNVSTLELGDSALYLCASSPSGRVGTDTQYFGPGTRLTVL.

This sequence joins TRBV11-2 and TRBJ2-2; possibly TRBD1 for D (5 bases). The ends were cut back, 5 bases at V and 1 base at J, with 17 bases in the middle. This CDR3 spans 17 amino acids. Germline CDR1 SGHAT, CDR2 FQNNGV. The CDR3 protein is CASSPRRATVNTGELFF. Here the CDR3 DNA reads TGTGCCAGCAGCCCACGCCGGGCGACAGTGAACACCGGGGAGCTGTTTTTT.

This clone was seen a single time. The V gene is TRBV5-1, the J gene TRBJ2-5, with a weak D call TRBD2 (5 bases). Trimming pared 0 bases from V and 1 base from J, leaving 7 bases between. The CDR3 contains 14 residues. Germline CDR1 reads SGHRS; CDR2 reads YFSETQ. The CDR3 coding sequence is TGCGCCAGCAGCTTGGCCCGGGGCCAAGAGACCCAGTACTTC. Its protein product is CASSLARGQETQYF.

The chain carries TRBV28 and TRBJ1-6; no firm D call. V shed 5 bases and J shed 10 bases, with 18 bases lying between them. Germline CDR1 MDHEN, CDR2 SYDVKM. This CDR3 has 15 residues. The CDR3 sequence is CASSTAVEYLSPLHF. The CDR3 DNA follows: TGTGCCAGCAGTACAGCTGTTGAGTATCTATCACCCCTCCACTTT.

The chain employs TRBV5-6 and TRBJ2-5; 7 bases map to TRBD1. CDR3 length equals 15 residues. V was clipped by 4 bases and J by 2 bases; unmatched bases: 8. The germline CDR1 and CDR2 sequences are SGHDT and YYEEEE. CDR3 DNA: TGTGCCAGCAGCCCACCGGGACAGAAACAAGAGACCCAGTACTTC. Amino acids: CASSPPGQKQETQYF.

This clone was seen once. The chain recombines TRBV4-1 with TRBJ1-1; TRBD1 aligns across 8 bases. CDR3 length equals 16 residues. V lost 3 bases and J lost 4; bases outside the gene matches: 10. CDR1 is MGHRA, CDR2 YSYEKL, per germline. This CDR3 reads CASSQGGSTGATEAFF. The CDR3 nucleotides read TGCGCCAGCAGCCAGGGGGGGTCGACAGGGGCCACTGAAGCTTTCTTT.

CDR3 region: CASSLVAGVSYEQYF. The DNA of the CDR3 is TGTGCCAGCAGCTTAGTAGCGGGAGTCTCCTACGAGCAGTACTTC. The rearrangement joins TRBV11-2 to TRBJ2-7, with 9 bases that match TRBD2. Germline V lookup: CDR1 SGHAT, CDR2 FQNNGV. The junction had 1 base not matched to a gene; V was cut back by 1 base and J by 0 bases. CDR3 size: 15 residues. Variable domain in full (rest from reference TRBV11-2 and TRBJ2-7): EAGVAQSPRYKIIEKRQSVAFWCNPISGHATLYWYQQILGQGPKLLIQFQNNGVVDDSQLPKDRFSAERLKGVDSTLKIQPAKLEDSAVYLCASSLVAGVSYEQYFGPGTRLTVT.

This rearrangement joins TRBV7-9 to TRBJ2-1, with 11 bases fitting TRBD2. The junction had 4 bases not matched to a gene; V was cut back by 5 bases and J by 1 base. The germline gives CDR1 SEHNR, CDR2 FQNEAQ (reference sequence). The CDR3 has 16 amino acids. The CDR3 here is CASSTRTSGSYNEQFF. CDR3 DNA sequence: TGTGCCAGCAGCACGAGGACTAGCGGGTCCTACAATGAGCAGTTCTTC.

The J gene is TRBJ1-5, the V gene TRBV7-2; perhaps TRBD1 as D (6 bases). The CDR3 runs 13 residues. CDR1 SGHTA and CDR2 FQGNSA come from the germline V gene. V lost 4 bases and J lost 7, with 11 bases in between. The CDR3 coding sequence is TGTGCCAGCAGCTCGCACAGGGACCAGCCCCAGCATTTT. Amino acids: CASSSHRDQPQHF.

The CDR3 spells CASRGTGDNEKLFF. In DNA form, the CDR3 reads TGTGCCAGCAGGGGGACAGGGGATAATGAAAAACTGTTTTTT. The gene calls are TRBV2 and TRBJ1-4, with 10 bases aligning to TRBD1. Germline CDR1 is SNHLY and CDR2 is FYNNEI. Germline trimming cut 6 bases from V and 4 bases from J; bases unmatched to any gene: 2. This CDR3 spans 14 amino acids. Full variable domain (rest looked up from reference TRBV2 and TRBJ1-4): EPEVTQTPSHQVTQMGQEVILRCVPISNHLYFYWYRQILGQKVEFLVSFYNNEISEKSEIFDDQFSVERPDGSNFTLKIRSTKLEDSAMYFCASRGTGDNEKLFFGSGTQLSVL.

J is TRBJ2-1 and V is TRBV18; D not certain. Germline values: CDR1 KGHSH, CDR2 LQKENI. V was shortened by 8 bases and J by 10 bases, with 9 bases between the two germline ends. The CDR3 runs 10 residues. CDR3 nucleotides: TGTGCCAGCCAGTTTCAAGAGCAGTTCTTC. Translating it yields CASQFQEQFF.

This clone was recorded once. V is TRBV28 and J is TRBJ2-3, with D perhaps matching TRBD2 (5 bases). V was trimmed by 5 bases and J by 5 bases, leaving 14 bases between them. The V gene's germline CDR1 is MDHEN and CDR2 SYDVKM. This CDR3 has 14 amino acids. This CDR3 reads CASSLVGVVDTQYF. The CDR3, as DNA: TGTGCCAGCAGTCTCGTGGGAGTGGTAGATACGCAGTATTTT.

V usage is TRBV2 and J usage is TRBJ2-1; 8 positions agree with TRBD1. Germline lookup yields CDR1 SNHLY and CDR2 FYNNEI. The length of the CDR3 is 16 residues. Germline trimming cut 2 bases from V and 5 bases from J; bases unmatched to any gene: 8. CDR3 DNA: TGTGCCAGCAGTGAACAGGGGGCATTAACCCACAATGAGCAGTTCTTC. Amino acids: CASSEQGALTHNEQFF.

The rearrangement joins TRBV3-1 (or the pseudogene TRBV3-2) to TRBJ2-1; 10 bases are shared with TRBD2. This CDR3 contains 17 residues. Germline-derived CDR1 and CDR2 are LGHDT and YNNKEL (reference sequence). With 4 bases clipped from V and 5 bases from J, the junction kept 11 bases outside the gene matches. CDR3 DNA sequence: TGTGCCAGCAGCCTCCAGATGACTAGCGGGCCGAACAATGAGCAGTTCTTC. The encoded protein is CASSLQMTSGPNNEQFF.

The rearrangement uses TRBV27 and TRBJ2-1; TRBD2 matches at 10 bases. The CDR3 has 15 residues. CDR1 is MNHEY, CDR2 SMNVEV, per germline (reference sequence). The ends lost 6 bases at V and 6 bases at J; junction bases unmatched: 8. CDR3 loop: CASSPGLAGVNEQFF. In DNA, the CDR3 is TGTGCCAGCAGCCCCGGGCTAGCGGGAGTCAATGAGCAGTTCTTC.

This chain connects TRBV10-3 to TRBJ1-5; 7 bases match TRBD1. V shed 2 bases and J 3 bases; nucleotides not matched to a gene: 13. The germline gives CDR1 ENHRY, CDR2 SYGVKD. This CDR3 comprises 18 residues. CDR3 in DNA: TGTGCCATCAGTGAGGGCGGGACAGTTGGGTTCTTCAATCAGCCCCAGCATTTT. Its translation: CAISEGGTVGFFNQPQHF.

In DNA form, the CDR3 reads TGTGCCAGCTCACTTGGTCAGGGACCCCTCCACTTT. It translates to CASSLGQGPLHF. The chain joins TRBV18 to TRBJ1-6; D is possibly TRBD1 (5 bases). Trimming removed 4 bases from V and 12 bases from J, with 10 bases in between. CDR1 and CDR2 (germline): KGHSH, LQKENI. This CDR3 comprises 12 residues.

The rearrangement links TRBV7-9 to TRBJ2-3; no firm D call. Trimming took off 3 bases at V and 8 bases at J, with 9 bases between the two ends. CDR1 is SEHNR, CDR2 FQNEAQ, per germline (reference sequence). This CDR3 has 12 amino acids. The CDR3 is CASSLELATQYF. The CDR3 DNA sequence: TGTGCCAGCAGCTTGGAGTTGGCTACGCAGTATTTT.

The chain recombines TRBV20-1 with TRBJ2-1; a possible D gene is TRBD1 (6 bases). CDR1 and CDR2 (germline): DFQATT, SNEGSKA (reference sequence). CDR3 length equals 11 residues. V shed 8 bases and J shed 4 bases, with 9 bases lying between them. DNA of the CDR3: TGCAGTTTTACAGGGTACAATGAGCAGTTCTTC. The encoded protein is CSFTGYNEQFF.

The chain recombines TRBV7-3 with TRBJ2-3; D is uncertain. V lost 5 bases and J 2 bases, leaving 11 bases between the germline ends. This CDR3 contains 14 residues. The germline V gene encodes CDR1 SGHTA and CDR2 FQGTGA. The CDR3 protein is CASSAQTYTDTQYF. DNA of the CDR3: TGTGCCAGCAGCGCACAGACGTACACAGATACGCAGTATTTT.

This clone has a single count. The J gene is TRBJ2-2, the V gene TRBV4-3; tentatively, D is TRBD1 (5 bases). V lost 4 bases to trimming and J lost 3 bases, with 15 bases between them. The germline gives CDR1 LGHNA, CDR2 YSLEER. The CDR3 extends over 16 amino acids. The CDR3 region has the DNA TGCGCCAGCAGCCGACAGTGGGGCGGTGACACCGGGGAGCTGTTTTTT. This codes for CASSRQWGGDTGELFF.

The DNA of the CDR3 is TGCGCCAGCAGCTTGGGACTCGGCTACGAGCAGTACTTC. This codes for CASSLGLGYEQYF. The genes are TRBV5-1 and TRBJ2-7; D is undetermined. With 0 bases removed from V and 3 bases from J, the gap between germline ends came to 7 bases. The CDR3 covers 13 residues. Germline V gene sequence: CDR1 SGHRS, CDR2 YFSETQ.

V and J are TRBV9 and TRBJ1-2; possible D gene TRBD1, 6 bases. The CDR3 is 13 residues long. The V end was cut by 4 bases, the J end by 4 bases, with 11 bases between. Per germline, CDR1 SGDLS and CDR2 YYNGEE. CDR3 sequence (DNA): TGTGCCAGCAGCACCACAGGGCGCTATGGCTACACCTTC. This sequence encodes CASSTTGRYGYTF.

The chain links TRBV10-3 to TRBJ1-5, with D uncertain. V lost 8 bases, J lost 7 bases, and 15 bases lay in between. The V gene's germline CDR1 is ENHRY and CDR2 SYGVKD. The CDR3 sequence is 13 residues long. CDR3 amino acids: CAIHAGGMQPQHF. In DNA form, the CDR3 reads TGTGCCATCCACGCCGGCGGAATGCAGCCCCAGCATTTT.

The rearrangement joins TRBV5-4 to TRBJ2-3; tentatively, D is TRBD2 (6 bases). V was shortened by 1 base and J by 0 bases, with 9 bases between the two germline ends. This CDR3 is 15 amino acids long. Germline CDR1 SGHNT, CDR2 YYREEE (reference sequence). For the CDR3, the DNA is TGTGCCAGCAGCTTGAATAGCGGAAGCACAGATACGCAGTATTTT. Translated: CASSLNSGSTDTQYF. Together with reference TRBV5-4 and TRBJ2-3, the CDR3 gives the full variable domain: ETGVTQSPTHLIKTRGQQVTLRCSSQSGHNTVSWYQQALGQGPQFIFQYYREEENGRGNFPPRFSGLQFPNYSSELNVNALELDDSALYLCASSLNSGSTDTQYFGPGTRLTVL.

The gene calls are TRBV4-1 and TRBJ1-2, with TRBD1 as a possible D gene (5 bases). The CDR3 has 17 amino acids. Germline CDR1 MGHRA, CDR2 YSYEKL. V was cut by 2 bases and J by 4 bases, with 20 bases left in between. The CDR3 nucleotides are TGCGCCAGCAGCCAACCCGGGACGGCGGGGTTGGGCTATGGCTACACCTTC. This sequence encodes CASSQPGTAGLGYGYTF.

The CDR3 nucleotides read TGTGCCTGGAGTGGGGCTACTAATGAGCAGTTCTTC. Amino acids: CAWSGATNEQFF. The chain joins TRBV30 to TRBJ2-1; the D is unclear. This CDR3 is 12 amino acids long. The V end was cut by 1 base, the J end by 7 bases, with 8 bases between. CDR1 GTSNPN and CDR2 SVGIG come from the germline V gene (reference sequence).

The chain is built from TRBV27 and TRBJ2-5; D unresolved. Germline assignment: CDR1 MNHEY and CDR2 SMNVEV (reference sequence). V dropped 3 bases and J dropped 1 base, with 6 bases sitting between them. This CDR3 region has 13 residues. The CDR3 region is CASSFPVQETQYF. In nucleotides, the CDR3 is TGTGCCAGCAGTTTCCCTGTCCAAGAGACCCAGTACTTC.